This entry lists 17 T cell receptor beta chains sequenced from one sample in a study of glioma-infiltrating T cells. Using RNA template, CDR3s of TCR alpha and beta were amplified with iRepertoire arm-PCR. TCRdb called the multiplex PCR reads again in MiXCR, with one record for every CDR3 protein. The table records some 93,000 distinct CDR3 sequences, around 37% of them present only once. The specimen was glioma tissue, nonneoplastic brain tissue, or PBMCs (not recorded which). The receptor source for this set is a human donor with low-grade glioma or glioblastoma, undergoing nonglioma brain surgery, or in good health (not recorded which).

This clonotype was recorded many times. CDR3 region: CASSWGETQYF. The CDR3 region has the DNA TGTGCCAGCAGCTGGGGAGAGACCCAGTACTTC. The J gene is TRBJ2-5, the V gene TRBV27; D is uncertain. Deletions cut 6 bases from V and 4 bases from J, with 6 bases between. This CDR3 spans 11 amino acids. Germline assignment: CDR1 MNHEY and CDR2 SMNVEV (reference sequence).

Many counts were recorded for this clonotype. The chain uses TRBV9 and TRBJ2-7; D gene unclear. The CDR3 runs 14 residues. V lost 0 bases and J 2 bases, leaving 9 bases between the germline ends. CDR1 is SGDLS, CDR2 YYNGEE, per germline. CDR3 nucleotide sequence: TGTGCCAGCAGCGTAGCGAGCCAGACCTACGAGCAGTACTTC. Translation gives CASSVASQTYEQYF.

This clonotype was counted many times. The rearrangement joins TRBV20-1 to TRBJ1-5; D is uncertain. V lost 0 bases, J lost 0 bases, and 9 bases lay in between. Per germline, CDR1 DFQATT and CDR2 SNEGSKA (reference sequence). This CDR3 contains 15 residues. The CDR3 region is CSARDGRYSNQPQHF. Written as DNA, the CDR3 is TGCAGTGCTAGAGACGGGCGGTATAGCAATCAGCCCCAGCATTTT.

This clonotype showed up many times. CDR3 residues: CASSLDRAGEFADTQYF. The CDR3 DNA is TGTGCCAGCAGCTTAGATAGAGCGGGAGAGTTCGCAGATACGCAGTATTTT. This chain connects TRBV7-2 to TRBJ2-3, with 8 bases fitting TRBD2. CDR1 is SGHTA and CDR2 is FQGNSA in the germline V gene. After removal of 1 base from V and 4 bases from J, the junction contained 10 bases not matched to a gene. The length of the CDR3 is 17 residues.

As to this clonotype: This sequence may be a read error, since a much larger clone differs from it by one base. Because it lacks the conserved phenylalanine or tryptophan at the end, this CDR3 is likely a read error. This chain joins TRBV18 and TRBJ2-7; no definite D call. This CDR3 spans 14 amino acids. Trimming left V 3 bases short and J 2 bases short, with 11 bases between. CDR1 and CDR2 (germline): KGHSH, LQKENI. This chain's CDR3 is CASSPRPNPYEQYL. The CDR3, as DNA: TGTGCCAGCTCACCGAGGCCAAATCCCTACGAGCAGTACTTG.

This clonotype was seen repeatedly, ten times or more. V usage is TRBV11-2 and J usage is TRBJ2-1; 10 bases map to TRBD2. This CDR3 contains 11 residues. The J segment lost 9 bases and the V segment lost 8 bases, leaving 1 base of the junction unmatched. Germline-derived CDR1 and CDR2 are SGHAT and FQNNGV. CDR3 in DNA: TGTGCCAGCCCTAGCGGGGGTGAGCAGTTCTTC. Protein: CASPSGGEQFF.

A word on this clonotype: A read error may explain this, as a much larger clone is one base away. The V gene is TRBV29-1, the J gene TRBJ2-7; 9 bases agree with TRBD1. Germline V gene data show CDR1 as SQVTM and CDR2 as ANQGSEA. The CDR3 length is 13 residues. CDR3 sequence: CSVVGQGLSEQHF. CDR3 in DNA: TGCAGCGTTGTTGGACAGGGGTTGTCCGAGCAGCACTTC.

The chain recombines TRBV20-1 with TRBJ2-1, with 8 positions matching TRBD2. V lost 3 bases to trimming and J lost 7 bases; unmatched junction nucleotides: 2. Germline V gene data show CDR1 as DFQATT and CDR2 as SNEGSKA (reference sequence). The CDR3 spans 12 residues. The CDR3 protein is CSASGGVNEQFF. The CDR3 DNA reads TGCAGTGCTAGCGGGGGGGTTAATGAGCAGTTCTTC.

This clonotype was seen at least ten times. CDR3: CASSGTFNEKLFF. Written as DNA, the CDR3 is TGTGCCAGCTCGGGTACCTTTAATGAAAAACTGTTTTTT. The rearrangement uses TRBV6-1 and TRBJ1-4; unclear D gene. The CDR3 runs 13 residues. From germline, CDR1 is MNHNS and CDR2 SASEGT. Trimming took 8 bases from V and 4 from J, leaving 11 bases between them.

A few counts support this clonotype. The gene calls are TRBV30 and TRBJ1-4; D not certain. Germline CDR1 reads GTSNPN; CDR2 reads SVGIG (reference sequence). V shed 2 bases and J shed 2 bases, with 12 bases lying between them. This CDR3 is built from 15 residues. In DNA, the CDR3 is TGTGCCTGGAGTAAGGACCCCGAGACTAATGAAAAACTGTTTTTT. It specifies CAWSKDPETNEKLFF.

This clonotype came up many times. The J gene is TRBJ2-3, the V gene TRBV18; D gene uncertain. The germline gives CDR1 KGHSH, CDR2 LQKENI. This CDR3 spans 15 amino acids. With 3 bases removed from V and 1 base from J, the gap between germline ends came to 11 bases. In DNA, the CDR3 is TGTGCCAGCTCACCGGTCCCAGGCCGCACAGATACGCAGTATTTT. Translated: CASSPVPGRTDTQYF.

V is TRBV18 and J is TRBJ2-5; no clear D gene. The J call may be faulty, since TRBJ2-7 better matches the DNA end. The CDR3 runs to 15 residues. The germline V gene encodes CDR1 KGHSH and CDR2 LQKENI. For the CDR3, the DNA is TGTGCCAGCCCGCTAGACAAACAACGGGCCTACGAGCAGTACTTC. Amino acids: CASPLDKQRAYEQYF.

There are many counts of this clonotype. V gene TRBV6-2 or TRBV6-3 combines with J gene TRBJ2-3, with D tentatively TRBD1 (5 bases). Looked up from germline, CDR1 is MNHEY and CDR2 is SVGEGT. V lost 2 bases, J lost 6 bases, and 12 bases lay in between. This CDR3 is 14 amino acids long. DNA for the CDR3: TGTGCCAGCAGTTACCGCACAGGTGTTGATACGCAGTATTTT. This gives the protein CASSYRTGVDTQYF.

This clonotype was counted at least ten times. The chain uses TRBV28 and TRBJ1-3, with D unresolved. The CDR3 covers 16 residues. The V and J ends lost 3 bases and 0 bases respectively, with 12 bases between them. The germline gives CDR1 MDHEN, CDR2 SYDVKM. The CDR3, as DNA: TGTGCCAGCAGTTTGGATCTCGGGGACTCTGGAAACACCATATATTTT. Amino acids: CASSLDLGDSGNTIYF.

As to this clonotype: The final CDR3 position lacks the conserved phenylalanine or tryptophan, pointing to a likely read error. The CDR3 region is CASGEEARQAYNEQFL. The CDR3 DNA follows: TGTGCCAGCGGTGAAGAAGCTAGGCAGGCCTACAATGAGCAGTTCCTC. The chain is built from TRBV6-1 and TRBJ2-1; D unresolved. The CDR3 consists of 16 residues. The germline V gene has CDR1 MNHNS and CDR2 SASEGT.

This clonotype was seen once. Sequence at one end of the junction differs from germline and may be a read error. The gene calls are TRBV5-1 and TRBJ1-1; 7 bases are a match to TRBD1. This CDR3 comprises 15 residues. Germline values: CDR1 SGHRS, CDR2 YFSETQ. The CDR3 loop is CASSWQTGANTEAYF. In DNA form, the CDR3 reads TGCGCCAGCAGCTGGCAAACAGGGGCGAACACCGAAGCTTACTTT.

Notes on this clonotype: Just one base apart from a much larger clone, this may be a read error. The chain carries TRBV29-1 and TRBJ1-2; D remains ambiguous. Germline-derived CDR1 and CDR2 are SQVTM and ANQGSEA. This CDR3 has 12 residues. In nucleotides, the CDR3 is TGCAACGTCGCAAAAAGCGGGTTTTCCACCACCTTC. Protein product: CNVAKSGFSTTF.